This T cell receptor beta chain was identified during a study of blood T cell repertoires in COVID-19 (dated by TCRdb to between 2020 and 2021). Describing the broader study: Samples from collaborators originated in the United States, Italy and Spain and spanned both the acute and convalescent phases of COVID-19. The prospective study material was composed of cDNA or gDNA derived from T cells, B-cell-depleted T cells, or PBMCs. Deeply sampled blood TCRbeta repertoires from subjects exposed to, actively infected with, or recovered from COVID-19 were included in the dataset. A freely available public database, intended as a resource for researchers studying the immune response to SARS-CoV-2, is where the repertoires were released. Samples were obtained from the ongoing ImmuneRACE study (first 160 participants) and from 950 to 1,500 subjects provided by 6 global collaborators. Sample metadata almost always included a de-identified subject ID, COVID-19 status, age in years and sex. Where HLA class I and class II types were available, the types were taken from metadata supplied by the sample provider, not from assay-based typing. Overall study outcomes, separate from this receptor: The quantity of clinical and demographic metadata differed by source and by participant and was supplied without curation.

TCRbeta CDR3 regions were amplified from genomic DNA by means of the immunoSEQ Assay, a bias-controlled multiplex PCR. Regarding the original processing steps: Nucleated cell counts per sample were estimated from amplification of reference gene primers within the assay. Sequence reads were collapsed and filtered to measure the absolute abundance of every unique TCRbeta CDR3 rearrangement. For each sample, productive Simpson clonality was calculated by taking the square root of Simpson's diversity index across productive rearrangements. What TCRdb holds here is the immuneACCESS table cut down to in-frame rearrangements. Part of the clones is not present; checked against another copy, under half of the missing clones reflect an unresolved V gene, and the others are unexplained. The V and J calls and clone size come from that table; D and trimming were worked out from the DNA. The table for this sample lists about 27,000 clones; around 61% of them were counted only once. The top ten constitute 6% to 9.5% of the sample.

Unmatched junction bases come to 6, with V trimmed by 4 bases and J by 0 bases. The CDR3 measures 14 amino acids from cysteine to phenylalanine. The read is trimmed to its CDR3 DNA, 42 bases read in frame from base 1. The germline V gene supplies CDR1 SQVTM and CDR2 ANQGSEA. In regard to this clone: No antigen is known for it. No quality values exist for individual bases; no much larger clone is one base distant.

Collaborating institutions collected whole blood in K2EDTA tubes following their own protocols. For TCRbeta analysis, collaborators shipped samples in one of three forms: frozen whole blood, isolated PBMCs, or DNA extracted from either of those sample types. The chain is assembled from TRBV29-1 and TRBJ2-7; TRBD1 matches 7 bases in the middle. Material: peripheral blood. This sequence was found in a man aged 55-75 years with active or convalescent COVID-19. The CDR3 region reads CSVVSGQDSYEQYF. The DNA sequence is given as TGCAGCGTTGTATCAGGACAGGACTCCTACGAGCAGTACTTC.